A single sample gave rise to the 32 T cell receptor beta chains below, sequenced in a study of blood T cell repertoires in COVID-19 (TCRdb year 2020). Preparation of the library involved the immunoSEQ multiplex PCR assay. TCRdb stores this immuneACCESS table with in-frame sequences only. Part of the clones is absent; in the studies checked, under half of the shortfall reflects unresolved V genes, and no reason is known for the rest. The sample table lists over 200,000 clones, roughly 80% of them with a count of one. In total, the top ten clones hold approximately 5% of the sample. Specimen: peripheral blood. The origin of the receptors is a human donor in a cohort sampled during active COVID-19.

The chain joins TRBV5-1 to TRBJ2-7; 11 nucleotides agree with TRBD2. The trim removed 4 bases at V and 3 bases at J, leaving 3 bases unmatched. Germline V CDR1 and CDR2: SGHRS, YFSETQ. This CDR3 has 14 residues. The CDR3 DNA follows: TGCGCCAGCAGCCCTAGCGGGGGGAACTACGAGCAGTACTTC. It specifies CASSPSGGNYEQYF.

The chain uses TRBV30 and TRBJ2-7, with 9 nucleotides matching TRBD1. The CDR3 is 13 amino acids. The germline V gene has CDR1 GTSNPN and CDR2 SVGIG (reference sequence). V gave up 5 bases and J gave up 6 bases; unmatched junction bases: 8. CDR3 nucleotides: TGTGCCTGGGGGGGACAGGGTGTCGGCGAGCAGTACTTC. Its protein is CAWGGQGVGEQYF. The full variable domain, its missing parts supplied by reference TRBV30 and TRBJ2-7, is SQTIHQWPATLVQPVGSPLSLECTVEGTSNPNLYWYRQAAGRGLQLLFYSVGIGQISSEVPQNLSASRPQDRQFILSSKKLLLSDSGFYLCAWGGQGVGEQYFGPGTRLTVT.

The chain combines TRBV28 with TRBJ2-7, with D possibly being TRBD2 (5 bases). In germline, CDR1 is MDHEN, CDR2 SYDVKM. This CDR3 is 13 amino acids long. The V gene lost 1 base and the J gene lost 3 bases, with 7 bases spanning the gap. The CDR3 protein is CASSLSGIYEQYF. The CDR3 nucleotides read TGTGCCAGCAGTTTATCCGGGATCTACGAGCAGTACTTC.

This clone was seen a single time. V usage is TRBV6-2 or TRBV6-3 and J usage is TRBJ1-5, with 7 bases identical to TRBD1. The junction had 9 bases not matched to a gene; V was cut back by 4 bases and J by 6 bases. Germline V lookup: CDR1 MNHEY, CDR2 SVGEGT. The CDR3 length is 15 residues. The CDR3 region is CASSSYRGGFQPQHF. The CDR3 DNA reads as TGTGCCAGCAGTTCGTACAGGGGCGGTTTTCAGCCCCAGCATTTT.

The chain carries TRBV21-1 and TRBJ1-5. TRBV21-1 is a listed pseudogene. The CDR3 length is 19 residues. CDR3 nucleotides: TGTGCCAGCAGCAAAGTTGTTCGGGCGCCGGGGGGATGCAATCAGCCCCAGCATTTT. This sequence encodes CASSKVVRAPGGCNQPQHF.

This chain joins TRBV5-1 and TRBJ2-3; 7 nucleotides agree with TRBD2. V lost 7 bases to trimming and J lost 8 bases; unmatched junction nucleotides: 4. From germline, CDR1 is SGHRS and CDR2 YFSETQ. The CDR3 consists of 11 residues. The CDR3, as DNA: TGCGCCAGCGGACTAGAGGGTACGCAGTATTTT. Translating gives CASGLEGTQYF.

The V and J genes are TRBV7-3 and TRBJ2-3; 9 positions match TRBD2. The CDR3 contains 14 residues. Germline CDR1 is SGHTA and CDR2 is FQGTGA. With V trimmed by 3 bases and J by 4 bases, 2 bases remained unmatched. The DNA of the CDR3 is TGTGCCAGCAGCTTTGCGGGAGGGGCAGATACGCAGTATTTT. It is translated as CASSFAGGADTQYF.

The chain has TRBV4-3 and TRBJ2-4, with D possibly being TRBD2 (6 bases). CDR3 length: 18 residues. CDR1 and CDR2 (germline): LGHNA, YSLEER. Trimming took off 0 bases at V and 0 bases at J, with 15 bases between the two ends. The CDR3 region is CASSQEIWGDLAKNIQYF. The CDR3 bases are TGCGCCAGCAGCCAAGAAATTTGGGGGGATCTAGCCAAAAACATTCAGTACTTC.

This chain joins TRBV5-5 and TRBJ2-7, with 12 bases aligning to TRBD2. The CDR3 length is 16 residues. Germline V gives CDR1 SGHKS, CDR2 YYEKEE (reference sequence). Losses at the gene ends were 4 bases for V and 2 bases for J; bases not matched to a gene: 7. The CDR3 DNA sequence: TGTGCCAGCAGCGCGACTAGCGGGAGAACCGCCTACGAGCAGTACTTC. This gives the protein CASSATSGRTAYEQYF.

This sequence joins TRBV28 and TRBJ1-2; D ambiguous. Germline V gene data show CDR1 as MDHEN and CDR2 as SYDVKM. V lost 5 bases and J 4 bases, leaving 17 bases between the germline ends. The CDR3 is 15 amino acids. The CDR3 bases are TGTGCCAGCAGTCCAACCCTTGGACGGGGCTATGGCTACACCTTC. Amino acid sequence: CASSPTLGRGYGYTF.

The chain is built from TRBV7-9 and TRBJ1-1, with D tentatively TRBD1 (5 bases). CDR1 is SEHNR, CDR2 FQNEAQ, per germline (reference sequence). The CDR3 sequence is 13 residues long. The V and J ends lost 5 bases and 4 bases respectively, with 11 bases between them. CDR3 bases: TGTGCCAGCAGCGTAGACAGTCTCACTGAAGCTTTCTTT. It is translated as CASSVDSLTEAFF.

This chain joins TRBV10-3 and TRBJ2-7; 9 bases are a match to TRBD2. This CDR3 spans 16 amino acids. The germline gives CDR1 ENHRY, CDR2 SYGVKD. V gave up 5 bases and J gave up 0 bases; unmatched junction bases: 8. This CDR3 is CAISPATSGSSYEQYF. The DNA of the CDR3 is TGTGCCATCAGTCCCGCGACTAGCGGTAGCTCCTACGAGCAGTACTTC.

The chain links TRBV20-1 to TRBJ2-1; TRBD1 agrees at 7 bases. The germline CDR1 and CDR2 sequences are DFQATT and SNEGSKA (reference sequence). Unmatched junction bases numbered 5, after V lost 3 bases and J lost 3 bases. The CDR3 has 14 amino acids. The CDR3 coding sequence is TGCAGTGCTAGTGTGGGACAGATCTACAATGAGCAGTTCTTC. It codes for CSASVGQIYNEQFF.

This clone is a singleton in its sample. The V gene is TRBV2, the J gene TRBJ2-7, with 9 bases lining up with TRBD1. V dropped 7 bases and J dropped 5; count of bases not matched to a gene: 6. Germline V gene lookup returns CDR1 SNHLY and CDR2 FYNNEI. The CDR3 contains 13 residues. DNA of the CDR3: TGTGCCAGCAACCGGGACAGGGTTGACGAGCAGTACTTC. Its protein is CASNRDRVDEQYF.

This chain joins TRBV5-8 and TRBJ2-5; 9 bases are shared with TRBD1. This CDR3 region has 15 residues. With 2 bases clipped from V and 0 bases from J, the junction kept 2 bases outside the gene matches. Germline V gene data show CDR1 as SGHTS and CDR2 as YDEGEE. Here the CDR3 reads CASSFTGGYQETQYF. Here the CDR3 DNA reads TGTGCCAGCAGCTTTACAGGGGGCTACCAAGAGACCCAGTACTTC.

This chain joins TRBV12-5 and TRBJ2-2, with 8 bases lining up with TRBD1. Germline lookup yields CDR1 LGHNT and CDR2 FRNRAP. V shed 5 bases and J 1 base; nucleotides not matched to a gene: 3. This CDR3 has 15 amino acids. The CDR3 here is CASGTGQGNTGELFF. The CDR3, as DNA: TGTGCTAGTGGTACCGGACAGGGGAACACCGGGGAGCTGTTTTTT. The whole variable domain, filled in from reference TRBV12-5 and TRBJ2-2, reads DARVTQTPRHKVTEMGQEVTMRCQPILGHNTVFWYRQTMMQGLELLAYFRNRAPLDDSGMPKDRFSAEMPDATLATLKIQPSEPRDSAVYFCASGTGQGNTGELFFGEGSRLTVL.

The gene calls are TRBV28 and TRBJ1-5; a weak D match, TRBD1 (5 bases). CDR1 MDHEN and CDR2 SYDVKM come from the germline V gene. CDR3 length: 16 amino acids. The V end lost 6 bases, the J end lost 3 bases, and 18 bases lay between the germline ends. CDR3 sequence: CASSKNGTDYNQPQHF. The CDR3 nucleotides are TGTGCCAGCAGCAAAAACGGGACGGACTACAATCAGCCCCAGCATTTT.

DNA of the CDR3: TGTGCCAGCAGCAAGGAAATCGGGGAACCCACCTACGAGCAGTACTTC. Its translation: CASSKEIGEPTYEQYF. This sequence joins TRBV21-1 and TRBJ2-7; the listed D gene, TRBD2, was not tested against the DNA. TRBV21-1 is a documented pseudogene. This CDR3 comprises 16 residues.

The chain carries TRBV7-9 and TRBJ2-1; 8 nucleotides line up with TRBD2. The ends lost 5 bases at V and 2 bases at J; junction bases unmatched: 8. The germline CDR1 and CDR2 sequences are SEHNR and FQNEAQ (reference sequence). The CDR3 loop spans 16 amino acids. DNA for the CDR3: TGTGCCAGCAGCGCCACGGGAGGGGGAACCTACAATGAGCAGTTCTTC. It is translated as CASSATGGGTYNEQFF.

This chain joins TRBV6-5 and TRBJ1-2; TRBD1 is a possible D gene (6 bases). The CDR3 sequence is 15 residues long. Germline V gene data show CDR1 as MNHEY and CDR2 as SVGAGI. V lost 4 bases and J lost 5, with 17 bases in between. The CDR3 nucleotides are TGTGCCAGCAGTTTAGCCGGCGGGGGCGGTTATGGCTACACCTTC. The encoded protein is CASSLAGGGGYGYTF.

V usage is TRBV19 and J usage is TRBJ1-5; D is undetermined. CDR1 and CDR2 from the germline V gene are LNHDA and SQIVND (reference sequence). V shed 5 bases and J shed 0 bases, with 8 bases lying between them. This CDR3 has 14 amino acids. CDR3 bases: TGTGCCAGTAGTCAGTGGTATAGCAATCAGCCCCAGCATTTT. Its protein is CASSQWYSNQPQHF.

This clone turned up a few times. This chain joins TRBV2 and TRBJ1-2; 8 positions match TRBD1. The CDR3 is made up of 14 amino acids. CDR1 is SNHLY, CDR2 FYNNEI, per germline. V lost 1 base to trimming and J lost 7 bases; unmatched junction nucleotides: 5. The CDR3 nucleotides read TGTGCCAGCAGTGAAGGAACAGGGGGATCTGGCTACACCTTC. Protein: CASSEGTGGSGYTF. The full variable domain, in which reference TRBV2 and TRBJ1-2 provide the parts outside the CDR3, is EPEVTQTPSHQVTQMGQEVILRCVPISNHLYFYWYRQILGQKVEFLVSFYNNEISEKSEIFDDQFSVERPDGSNFTLKIRSTKLEDSAMYFCASSEGTGGSGYTFGSGTRLTVV.

This clone was seen just once. The chain is built from TRBV11-2 and TRBJ2-2; 10 nucleotides align to TRBD2. Germline V gives CDR1 SGHAT, CDR2 FQNNGV. The CDR3 spans 16 residues. The V and J ends lost 4 bases and 5 bases, in that order; junction bases with no gene match: 7. The CDR3 sequence is CASSSPSGSNTGELFF. The DNA of the CDR3 is TGTGCCAGCAGCTCCCCTAGCGGGAGCAATACCGGGGAGCTGTTTTTT.

This sequence joins TRBV18 and TRBJ1-1, with 9 bases lining up with TRBD1. Trimming took 4 bases from V and 3 from J; bases not matched to a gene: 6. Germline lookup yields CDR1 KGHSH and CDR2 LQKENI. The CDR3 is 15 amino acids. The CDR3: CASSLLTGGDTEAFF. The CDR3 nucleotides read TGTGCCAGCTCACTACTTACAGGGGGCGACACTGAAGCTTTCTTT. The full variable domain, completed using reference TRBV18 and TRBJ1-1, is NAGVMQNPRHLVRRRGQEARLRCSPMKGHSHVYWYRQLPEEGLKFMVYLQKENIIDESGMPKERFSAEFPKEGPSILRIQQVVRGDSAAYFCASSLLTGGDTEAFFGQGTRLTVV.

The J gene is TRBJ1-2, the V gene TRBV7-9; D not certain. Germline lookup yields CDR1 SEHNR and CDR2 FQNEAQ (reference sequence). The CDR3 length is 17 residues. Trimming shortened V by 5 bases and J by 3 bases, and 22 bases separated the two germline ends. CDR3 sequence reads: CASSEDISRFIDYGYTF. DNA of the CDR3: TGTGCCAGCAGCGAAGACATAAGCCGCTTTATCGACTATGGCTACACCTTC.

The V and J genes are TRBV30 and TRBJ1-1, with a weak D call TRBD1 (6 bases). The length of the CDR3 is 13 residues. The V gene's germline CDR1 is GTSNPN and CDR2 SVGIG (reference sequence). The V gene lost 1 base and the J gene lost 2 bases, with 8 bases spanning the gap. The CDR3 DNA sequence: TGTGCCTGGAGTGGACAGGCAAACACTGAAGCTTTCTTT. As protein: CAWSGQANTEAFF.

The genes are TRBV5-4 and TRBJ1-2; D gene unclear. The CDR3 length is 11 residues. CDR1 is SGHNT, CDR2 YYREEE, per germline (reference sequence). Trimming cost V 1 base and J 7 bases, with 5 bases left between them. The CDR3 DNA is TGTGCCAGCAGCTTGTTCGGTGGCTACACCTTC. It yields the protein CASSLFGGYTF.

The chain is built from TRBV24-1 and TRBJ1-1; perhaps TRBD1 as D (5 bases). The V and J ends lost 7 bases and 1 base respectively, with 12 bases between them. This CDR3 is 14 amino acids long. Germline V gives CDR1 KGHDR, CDR2 SFDVKD. The CDR3 sequence is CATRDRYQNTEAFF. CDR3 DNA sequence: TGTGCCACCAGAGACAGATACCAGAACACTGAAGCTTTCTTT.

This clone was detected once. V is TRBV27 and J is TRBJ1-2; tentative D call: TRBD1 (5 bases). V shed 5 bases and J shed 3 bases, with 10 bases lying between them. The length of the CDR3 is 13 residues. Germline loops: CDR1 MNHEY, CDR2 SMNVEV (reference sequence). The CDR3 is CASSRQIYYGYTF. The CDR3 region has the DNA TGTGCCAGCAGTAGACAGATTTACTATGGCTACACCTTC.

This chain joins TRBV4-1 and TRBJ1-5, with D possibly being TRBD1 (5 bases). V was trimmed by 0 bases and J by 7 bases, leaving 19 bases between them. This CDR3 is built from 17 residues. Germline V gene data show CDR1 as MGHRA and CDR2 as YSYEKL. CDR3 sequence (DNA): TGCGCCAGCAGCCAAGAAACCCCTCAGGGTTTAGGGCAGCCCCAGCATTTT. Residues: CASSQETPQGLGQPQHF.

The rearrangement joins TRBV2 to TRBJ1-4; D not certain. The CDR3 sequence is 14 residues long. Germline CDR1 and CDR2: SNHLY and FYNNEI. V was clipped by 4 bases and J by 5 bases, with 11 bases between them. CDR3 nucleotide sequence: TGTGCCAGCAGTGGCCAGGATCTAAATGAAAAACTGTTTTTT. As protein: CASSGQDLNEKLFF.

This chain joins TRBV7-2 and TRBJ2-7; possible D gene TRBD1, 6 bases. Looked up from germline, CDR1 is SGHTA and CDR2 is FQGNSA. Trimming left V 1 base short and J 2 bases short, with 9 bases between. The CDR3 is made up of 14 amino acids. CDR3 nucleotides: TGTGCCAGCAGCTTAGGACAGGCCGCCTACGAGCAGTACTTC. This translates into CASSLGQAAYEQYF. The full variable domain, its missing parts supplied by reference TRBV7-2 and TRBJ2-7, is GAGVSQSPSNKVTEKGKDVELRCDPISGHTALYWYRQSLGQGLEFLIYFQGNSAPDKSGLPSDRFSAERTGGSVSTLTIQRTQQEDSAVYLCASSLGQAAYEQYFGPGTRLTVT.